These 19 T cell receptor beta chains share one sample of origin, sequenced in a study of CD8 T cells in Susac syndrome. RNA totalling roughly 0.45 to 1 ug underwent reverse transcription with random hexamers. Using its own MiXCR run on the immunoSEQ multiplex PCR reads, TCRdb lists one record per CDR3 protein. This repertoire shows roughly 190,000 distinct CDR3 sequences, 93% found once; its top ten account for 0.095% to 0.12%. Specimen: CD4+ T cells from PBMCs. These receptors originate from a human donor in good health.

The chain couples TRBV7-2 to TRBJ2-5, with D possibly TRBD2 on 5 matching bases. CDR1 is SGHTA and CDR2 is FQGNSA in the germline V gene. This CDR3 has 14 residues. Deletions cut 5 bases from V and 2 bases from J, with 12 bases between. CDR3 nucleotide sequence: TGTGCCAGCAGCCACCGGACTGGACAAGAGACCCAGTACTTC. Translation: CASSHRTGQETQYF.

The chain uses TRBV11-1 and TRBJ2-3, with D possibly TRBD2 on 6 matching bases. This CDR3 is 15 amino acids long. Trimming removed 3 bases from V and 0 bases from J, with 10 bases in between. CDR1 is SGHAT and CDR2 is FQDESV in the germline V gene (reference sequence). The CDR3, as DNA: TGTGCCAGCAGCTTGGAGGGATCTAGCACAGATACGCAGTATTTT. The encoded protein is CASSLEGSSTDTQYF.

CDR3 sequence (DNA): TGTGCCAGCAGTTTCCCGACAGGGAACTCACCCCTCCACTTT. It specifies CASSFPTGNSPLHF. The chain has TRBV27 and TRBJ1-6; 7 nucleotides align to TRBD1. The V segment lost 3 bases and the J segment 10 bases; nucleotides outside the gene matches: 6. CDR3 length: 14 residues. Germline lookup yields CDR1 MNHEY and CDR2 SMNVEV (reference sequence).

This rearrangement joins TRBV4-1 to TRBJ1-6, with D hard to call. This CDR3 has 13 residues. Germline V gene sequence: CDR1 MGHRA, CDR2 YSYEKL. V lost 0 bases and J lost 18, with 15 bases in between. The CDR3 spells CASSQENRKYPHF. The CDR3 nucleotides are TGCGCCAGCAGCCAAGAAAACAGAAAGTACCCCCACTTT.

The V and J genes are TRBV5-8 and TRBJ2-1; no clear D gene. This CDR3 has 16 amino acids. Germline loops: CDR1 SGHTS, CDR2 YDEGEE. V was pared by 0 bases and J by 0 bases, with 10 bases between. CDR3 region: CASSLVGWGSYNEQFF. The CDR3 DNA is TGTGCCAGCAGCTTGGTGGGGTGGGGCTCCTACAATGAGCAGTTCTTC.

The chain has TRBV7-2 and TRBJ2-5; D is tentatively TRBD1 or TRBD2 (6 bases each). This CDR3 contains 15 residues. Germline-derived CDR1 and CDR2 are SGHTA and FQGNSA. Trimming removed 5 bases at V and 2 bases at J, with 15 bases between. The CDR3 DNA reads as TGTGCCAGCAGCCGAGGCGGGACACGGCAAGAGACCCAGTACTTC. Protein sequence: CASSRGGTRQETQYF.

The chain is built from TRBV5-1 and TRBJ1-3; a weak D match, TRBD1 (5 bases). V was shortened by 7 bases and J by 0 bases, with 14 bases between the two germline ends. Per the germline V gene, CDR1 is SGHRS and CDR2 is YFSETQ. The CDR3 runs 15 residues. CDR3 nucleotide sequence: TGCGCCAGCGGCAGCGACAGTAGCTCTGGAAACACCATATATTTT. This encodes CASGSDSSSGNTIYF. The variable domain in full, with the rest retrieved from reference TRBV5-1 and TRBJ1-3, is KAGVTQTPRYLIKTRGQQVTLSCSPISGHRSVSWYQQTPGQGLQFLFEYFSETQRNKGNFPGRFSGRQFSNSRSEMNVSTLELGDSALYLCASGSDSSSGNTIYFGEGSWLTVV.

V and J are TRBV6-6 and TRBJ1-5; D is ambiguous. The CDR3 runs to 12 residues. The V and J ends lost 10 bases and 9 bases respectively, with 16 bases between them. CDR1 and CDR2 (germline): MNHNY, SVGAGI (reference sequence). The CDR3 DNA is TGTGCCACATCCTCGGGTCAAGGGCCCCAGCATTTT. Amino acids: CATSSGQGPQHF.

The chain links TRBV6-2 or TRBV6-3 to TRBJ2-1, with 11 bases fitting TRBD2. Germline V lookup: CDR1 MNHEY, CDR2 SVGEGT. The junction had 3 bases not matched to a gene; V was cut back by 1 base and J by 4 bases. CDR3 length: 16 amino acids. In DNA, the CDR3 is TGTGCCAGCAGTTACTTAGCGGGGGGGCCGTACAATGAGCAGTTCTTC. Its translation is CASSYLAGGPYNEQFF.

This clonotype was counted once. V gene TRBV3-1 combines with J gene TRBJ1-5, with a weak D call TRBD1 (6 bases). Trimming took 4 bases from V and 0 from J, leaving 10 bases between them. The CDR3 has 15 amino acids. In germline, CDR1 is LGHDT, CDR2 YNNKEL (reference sequence). As DNA, the CDR3 is TGTGCCAGCAGCCCAGGGACACTTAGCAATCAGCCCCAGCATTTT. Residues: CASSPGTLSNQPQHF.

The chain has TRBV27 and TRBJ1-1; TRBD1 is a possible D gene (6 bases). Germline lookup yields CDR1 MNHEY and CDR2 SMNVEV (reference sequence). CDR3 length: 15 amino acids. Trimming removed 4 bases from V and 4 bases from J, with 16 bases in between. CDR3 in amino acids: CASSSSDRWSTEAFF. The CDR3, as DNA: TGTGCCAGCAGTTCCTCGGACAGATGGAGCACTGAAGCTTTCTTT.

The chain combines TRBV4-1 with TRBJ1-3, with D hard to call. The CDR3 sequence is 17 residues long. CDR1 is MGHRA and CDR2 is YSYEKL in the germline V gene. V was clipped by 1 base and J by 0 bases, with 13 bases between them. The CDR3 DNA reads as TGCGCCAGCAGCCAAGGTTTGGGTTCGGGCTCTGGAAACACCATATATTTT. This encodes CASSQGLGSGSGNTIYF.

The chain carries TRBV7-9 and TRBJ2-7, with D maybe TRBD2 (5 bases). The germline CDR1 and CDR2 sequences are SEHNR and FQNEAQ (reference sequence). The V end was cut by 0 bases, the J end by 3 bases, with 18 bases between. This CDR3 comprises 17 residues. Here the CDR3 reads CASSLASVSGEGYEQYF. The CDR3 DNA follows: TGTGCCAGCAGCTTAGCCTCGGTGTCTGGTGAGGGCTACGAGCAGTACTTC.

The genes are TRBV6-5 and TRBJ1-1; tentative D call: TRBD1 (5 bases). The germline gives CDR1 MNHEY, CDR2 SVGAGI. CDR3 length equals 12 residues. The germline V and J ends were trimmed by 10 bases and 4 bases, with 13 bases remaining between them. Here the CDR3 reads CAIKGVGTEAFF. CDR3 coding DNA: TGTGCCATCAAAGGGGTGGGCACTGAAGCTTTCTTT.

This chain connects TRBV7-9 to TRBJ1-1; no definite D call. CDR1 is SEHNR and CDR2 is FQNEAQ in the germline V gene (reference sequence). This CDR3 has 16 residues. Trimming removed 0 bases at V and 0 bases at J, with 11 bases between. Written as DNA, the CDR3 is TGTGCCAGCAGCTTAGCACCAGCGCCAGTGAACACTGAAGCTTTCTTT. As protein: CASSLAPAPVNTEAFF.

This sequence joins TRBV6-6 and TRBJ1-1, with 7 bases matching TRBD1. This CDR3 is built from 14 residues. Germline CDR1 MNHNY, CDR2 SVGAGI (reference sequence). V lost 6 bases to trimming and J lost 0 bases; unmatched junction nucleotides: 4. As DNA, the CDR3 is TGTGCCAGCAGATCCACAGGGGTGAACACTGAAGCTTTCTTT. Translation gives CASRSTGVNTEAFF.

V gene TRBV7-9 combines with J gene TRBJ2-3, with TRBD2 matching over 10 bases. Trimming at V came to 3 bases and at J to 4 bases, leaving 7 bases not matched to a gene. Germline V lookup: CDR1 SEHNR, CDR2 FQNEAQ (reference sequence). This CDR3 contains 16 residues. CDR3 bases: TGTGCCAGCAGCTTCTCAGCGGGGGGGCGGTCAGATACGCAGTATTTT. Amino acid sequence: CASSFSAGGRSDTQYF.

The V gene is TRBV29-1, the J gene TRBJ2-7, with D maybe TRBD1 (5 bases). The V gene's germline CDR1 is SQVTM and CDR2 ANQGSEA. This CDR3 is built from 11 residues. V shed 7 bases and J shed 3 bases, with 10 bases lying between them. The CDR3 bases are TGCAGCGCTGGACACTTCTACGAGCAGTACTTC. Translated: CSAGHFYEQYF.

The CDR3: CASSFTDGPYGYTF. The CDR3 DNA is TGTGCCAGCAGCTTTACGGACGGGCCCTATGGCTACACCTTC. The gene calls are TRBV7-2 and TRBJ1-2; unclear D gene. V lost 3 bases and J 4 bases, leaving 12 bases between the germline ends. In germline, CDR1 is SGHTA, CDR2 FQGNSA. The CDR3 is 14 amino acids.